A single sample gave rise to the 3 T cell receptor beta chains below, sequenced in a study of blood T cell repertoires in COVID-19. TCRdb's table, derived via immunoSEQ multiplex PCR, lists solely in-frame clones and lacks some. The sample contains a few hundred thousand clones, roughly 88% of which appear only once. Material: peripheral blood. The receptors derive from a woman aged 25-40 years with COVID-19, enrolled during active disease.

DNA of the CDR3: TGTGCCAGCAGTTACCTGACTAGCGGTAGGGAGACCCAGTACTTC. It encodes CASSYLTSGRETQYF. The V gene is TRBV6-2 or TRBV6-3, the J gene TRBJ2-5, with 9 nucleotides matching TRBD2. The CDR3 totals 15 residues. J was trimmed by 5 bases and V by 2 bases; bases with no gene match: 6. Germline assignment: CDR1 MNHEY and CDR2 SVGEGT.

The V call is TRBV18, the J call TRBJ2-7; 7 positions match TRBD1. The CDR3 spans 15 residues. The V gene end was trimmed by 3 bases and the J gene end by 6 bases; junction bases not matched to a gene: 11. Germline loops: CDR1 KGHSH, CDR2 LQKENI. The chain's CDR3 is CASSPGTVDLGEQYF. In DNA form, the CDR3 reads TGTGCCAGCTCACCCGGGACAGTTGATCTGGGCGAGCAGTACTTC.

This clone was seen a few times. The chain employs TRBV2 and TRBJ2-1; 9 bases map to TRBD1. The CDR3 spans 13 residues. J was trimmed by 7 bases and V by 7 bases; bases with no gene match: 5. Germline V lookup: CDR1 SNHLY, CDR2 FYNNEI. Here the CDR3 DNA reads TGTGCCAGCACCGGACAGGGGCTGAATGAGCAGTTCTTC. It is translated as CASTGQGLNEQFF.